A selection of T cell receptor beta chains follows, all from one sample in a study of T-cell reconstitution after alpha-beta-depleted transplantation in children. TCRdb reprocessed the PCR reads via MiXCR and lists one record per CDR3 protein. In the table there are about 360,000 distinct CDR3 sequences, approximately 12% of which are singletons. The specimen was PBMCs, collected from the stem cell graft. The receptors derive from a human donor who donated a stem cell graft to a child with Fanconi anemia. The CDR3 runs from the conserved cysteine through the conserved F or W. D genes are given only for firm matches. Clone size appears in some rows only: once, few, many, or a class for an expanded clone.

len	d_gene	v_gene	j_gene	abundance	CDR3nt	CDR3aa
15	TRBD1	TRBV7-8	TRBJ2-1	many	TGTGCCAGCAGCCGTGGACAGGGGACCTACAATGAGCAGTTCTTC	CASSRGQGTYNEQFF
14	-	TRBV3-1	TRBJ1-2	few	TGTGCCAGCAGCCAAGATCGACGGTCCTATGGCTACACCTTC	CASSQDRRSYGYTF
13	-	TRBV27	TRBJ2-6	-	TGTGCCAGCAGTTTTGGGGGGGCCAACGTCCTGACTTTC	CASSFGGANVLTF
14	-	TRBV29-1	TRBJ2-5	many	TGCAGCGTTGTCCCGGCAGGGTGGGGGGAGACCCAGTACTTC	CSVVPAGWGETQYF
16	-	TRBV5-6	TRBJ2-3	few	TGTGCCAGCAGCTTCTCAACAGCCCTTAGCACAGATACGCAGTATTTT	CASSFSTALSTDTQYF
16	TRBD2	TRBV29-1	TRBJ2-5	-	TGCAGCGGGAGACTAGCGGGGGGGCAATACGGGGAGACCCAGTACTTC	CSGRLAGGQYGETQYF
14	-	TRBV7-9	TRBJ2-5	-	TGTGCCAGCAGCTTCTTCCAGGAGGTGGAGACCCAGTACTTC	CASSFFQEVETQYF
14	-	TRBV2	TRBJ2-3	few	TGTGCCAGCAGTGAACAGCCGAGCACAGATACGCAGTATTTT	CASSEQPSTDTQYF
14	-	TRBV25-1	TRBJ2-5	-	TGTGCCAGCAGCTCCCCGTGGGTGGGAGAGACCCAGTACTTC	CASSSPWVGETQYF
15	-	TRBV5-4	TRBJ2-6	few	TGTGCCAGCACCGCCGCAAGATTTGGGGCCAACGTCCTGACTTTC	CASTAARFGANVLTF
14	-	TRBV7-6	TRBJ2-1	many	TGTGCCAGCAGCTTAAGTATGGGGCGTAATGAGCAGTTCTTC	CASSLSMGRNEQFF
15	-	TRBV5-1	TRBJ2-7	few	TGCGCCAGCAGCTTATCACCAGGGGACTTATACGAGCAGTACTTC	CASSLSPGDLYEQYF
14	-	TRBV29-1	TRBJ2-7	-	TGCAGCGTTGAATCGTGGGAGGGGGACTACGAGCAGTACTTC	CSVESWEGDYEQYF
16	-	TRBV18	TRBJ2-1	-	TGTGCCAGCTCACCACCGCGTGTTGGGGCCTACAATGAGCAGTTCTTC	CASSPPRVGAYNEQFF
15	-	TRBV11-2	TRBJ2-1	few	TGTGCCAGCAGCTTAGAATCATACTCCTACAATGAGCAGTTCTTC	CASSLESYSYNEQFF
16	TRBD2	TRBV7-2	TRBJ2-3	few	TGTGCCAGCAGCTTTGACGGGGGGTGGGGCACAGATACGCAGTATTTT	CASSFDGGWGTDTQYF
16	-	TRBV28	TRBJ2-5	few	TGTGCCAGCAGCCGCGGGACGGTAACTTCGGAGGAGACCCAGTACTTC	CASSRGTVTSEETQYF
15	-	TRBV6-5	TRBJ1-2	few	TGTGCCAGCAGTTACTCGAGTGCCTCAACTAAAGGCTACACCTTC	CASSYSSASTKGYTF
14	-	TRBV2	TRBJ1-1	few	TGTGCCAGCAGTCTACGAGGGGCGGCCACTGAAGCTTTCTTT	CASSLRGAATEAFF
19	TRBD2	TRBV27	TRBJ2-3	many	TGTGCCAGCAGTTCGGGACTAGCGGGGGGCTACGCTAGCACAGATACGCAGTATTTT	CASSSGLAGGYASTDTQYF
13	-	TRBV7-2	TRBJ2-2	-	TGTGCCAGCAGCTACGACTACGCCGGGGAGCTGTTTTTT	CASSYDYAGELFF
13	-	TRBV6-1	TRBJ1-1	few	TGTGCCAGCAGAACCGACCCGGGCACTGAAGCTTTCTTT	CASRTDPGTEAFF
15	TRBD2	TRBV2	TRBJ2-3	few	TGTGCCAGCAGACCACTAGCGGGGCTCACAGATACGCAGTATTTT	CASRPLAGLTDTQYF
15	-	TRBV20-1	TRBJ2-3	few	TGCAGTGCTCCCGGGACTCCATTTATGGGAGATACGCAGTATTTT	CSAPGTPFMGDTQYF
16	TRBD1	TRBV7-3	TRBJ1-1	many	TGTGCCAGCAGCCTGACAGGGGGCGCAGGGAACACTGAAGCTTTCTTT	CASSLTGGAGNTEAFF
14	TRBD1	TRBV20-1	TRBJ2-3	few	TGCAGTGCTAGGGGGGACAGCTTCACAGATACGCAGTATTTT	CSARGDSFTDTQYF
17	TRBD1	TRBV7-8	TRBJ1-2	-	TGTGCCAGCAGCCCTAACTCGGGGGAGGGGGCTTACTATGGCTACACCTTC	CASSPNSGEGAYYGYTF